This T cell receptor (beta chain) was captured in a study of Ad26.COV2.S vaccination and SARS-CoV-2 variants (dated by TCRdb to about 2021). Regarding the research as a whole: Donors in the vaccine arm were drawn from COV1001, a multicentre, randomized, double-blind, placebo-controlled phase I-IIa trial testing Ad26.COV2.S in healthy adults. Ad26.COV2.S was administered intramuscularly at 5 x 10^10 or 1 x 10^11 viral particles, either as a single shot or as two shots given 56 days apart. Sequencing of the TCRbeta repertoire served to evaluate the specificity and breadth of SARS-CoV-2-reactive T cell receptors following Ad26.COV2.S vaccination. The TCR-sequenced set comprised approximately 32 samples: some 20 Ad26.COV2.S vaccine recipients, 5 placebo recipients and 8 SARS-CoV-2 convalescent individuals. Trial participants were randomized into five groups of five, in which low-dose or high-dose Ad26.COV2.S was given once or twice, or placebo was given on both occasions. Blinding of investigators to trial group allocation was maintained during experiments and outcome assessment. What the work shows at the level of the full study, not this receptor alone: After vaccination, substantial breadth of spike-specific CD8+ and CD4+ T cell responses was reported. Vaccine and placebo recipients had similar non-spike TCR breadth, a finding consistent with the vaccine containing only spike. Higher spike-specific TCR breadth was observed in Ad26.COV2.S recipients than in placebo recipients (P = 0.0014). The study was not powered for comparison of responses between vaccine doses or regimens. According to the authors, total T cell responses may have been underestimated by the TCR breadth and depth analyses.

The immunoSEQ Assay was the method used to sequence TCRbeta CDR3 regions. After extraction, genomic DNA underwent amplification by bias-controlled multiplex PCR, followed by high-throughput sequencing. Per the authors' processing: To quantify the absolute abundance of every unique TCRbeta CDR3 region, sequences were collapsed and filtered. Usable DNA was measured by amplifying reference genes present in all nucleated cells, and TCRbeta template counts were normalized to that usable DNA to estimate T cell fraction. Repertoire TCRs were annotated as SARS-CoV-2-specific when V gene, CDR3 amino acid sequence and J gene were exactly matched to a known reactive TCR set. The reference SARS-CoV-2 TCR set came from MIRA and was filtered for enrichment in COVID-19-positive ImmuneCODE repertoires, removing public or cross-reactive TCRs. Based on the MIRA antigens, annotated TCRs were further analysed at the level of specific ORF or position within ORF. Breadth was defined as annotated unique rearrangements over total unique productive rearrangements; depth was the summed frequency of those rearrangements. Two-sided Wilcoxon rank-sum tests were used to compare TCR breadth between groups. What TCRdb holds here is the immuneACCESS table cut down to in-frame rearrangements. Part of the clones is not present; checked against another copy, under half of the missing clones reflect an unresolved V gene, and the others are unexplained. The V and J calls and clone size come from that table; D and trimming were worked out from the DNA. This sample is represented by about 410,000 clones; roughly 90% of them were singletons. The ten largest clones represent around 1.7% of the sample.

The treatment or condition tag for this specimen amounts to: some 20 received Ad26.COV2.S at low or high dose, single or two shots; roughly five received placebo; per-sample allocation not given. Repertoires of vaccine and placebo recipients were sequenced from samples collected on day 63 after the first injection. Cohort 1b enrolled around 24 adults aged 18-55 years at a single site in Boston, USA, between 29 July and 7 August 2020. Ad26.COV2.S was a replication-incompetent adenovirus type 26 vector that expressed a prefusion-stabilized SARS-CoV-2 spike protein derived from the original Wuhan strain. This clone has a single count. Its specific antigen is unknown. Base-call qualities are not available, and no considerably larger clone is one nucleotide away. V is clipped by 3 bases and J by 4 bases, and the sequence between their germline boundaries is 4 bases long. Including the terminal cysteine and phenylalanine, the CDR3 comprises 12 residues. Left in the record is the CDR3 DNA by itself, 36 bases read in frame from the first base.

The chain links TRBV12-3 or TRBV12-4 with TRBJ1-5; the D gene identity is not certain. The receptor's source is a person between 18 and 60 years old who received the Ad26.COV2.S COVID-19 vaccine or a placebo. The sequences come from peripheral blood, collected in a trial of Ad26.COV2.S vaccine versus placebo. The CDR3 protein sequence reads: CASSFANQPQHF. The bases read TGTGCCAGCAGTTTCGCTAATCAGCCCCAGCATTTT.